This TCR beta chain was sequenced during a study of blood T cell repertoires in COVID-19. Participant age was about 18 to 89 years, and participants resided in 24 US areas. In germline, CDR1 is SGDLS, CDR2 YYNGEE. V lost 4 bases to trimming and J lost 5 bases; unmatched junction nucleotides: 4. This CDR3 comprises 15 residues. TCRdb's copy holds only in-frame clones and misses some; the assay was immunoSEQ multiplex PCR. The repertoire holds approximately 300,000 clones, 85% to 95% seen once, with around 3.9% in the top ten. V gene TRBV9 combines with J gene TRBJ2-3; 13 bases align to TRBD2. Specimen: PBMCs or T cells enriched from blood (not recorded which). The TCR originated in a woman aged 30 to 39 who had been exposed to COVID-19. The CDR3 region is CASSLGTSGVDTQYF. CDR3 DNA: TGTGCCAGCAGCCTTGGGACTAGCGGGGTAGATACGCAGTATTTT.